These T cell receptor beta chains were read from a single sample in a study of beta chain features in type 1 diabetes. The protocol was immunoSEQ multiplex PCR, while the TCRdb copy is restricted to in-frame clones and leaves out a portion. The table lists about half a million clones, 30% of them singletons, with around 0.065% in the top ten. Sequenced material: naive CD4+ T cells from blood. The source is a man aged 18 to 30 in good health. CDR3s include the opening cysteine and the closing phenylalanine or tryptophan. The D gene is left open where the match is weak. Expanded clones are given a class, and other clones once, few, many or no size at all.

NA TRBJ2-2 TRBV30 NA CAWTVGSGELFF TGTGCCTGGACGGTGGGGAGCGGGGAGCTGTTTTTT
NA TRBJ2-5 TRBV4-2 NA CASSRQGSSETQYF TGTGCCAGCAGCCGCCAGGGCTCAAGTGAGACCCAGTACTTC
few TRBJ2-5 TRBV2 NA CASSEDLGRETQYF TGTGCCAGCAGTGAAGATTTGGGCCGCGAGACCCAGTACTTC
NA TRBJ2-5 TRBV25-1 NA CASSESDRRTQYF TGTGCCAGCAGTGAATCAGACAGGCGCACCCAGTACTTC
few TRBJ2-5 TRBV4-2 NA CASSQDIGQPQETQYF TGTGCCAGCAGCCAAGATATCGGACAGCCCCAAGAGACCCAGTACTTC
few TRBJ2-6 TRBV27 TRBD1 CASAIQGAAGANVLTF TGTGCCAGCGCTATTCAGGGGGCGGCTGGGGCCAACGTCCTGACTTTC
NA TRBJ2-5 TRBV29-1 NA CSASPPQETQYF TGCAGCGCTTCCCCCCCACAAGAGACCCAGTACTTC
NA TRBJ2-5 TRBV5-4 TRBD2 CASSAGTSGRETQYF TGTGCCAGCAGCGCCGGGACTAGCGGGAGGGAGACCCAGTACTTC
few TRBJ2-1 TRBV28 TRBD1 CASTTPGTGGYNEQFF TGTGCCAGCACCACGCCCGGGACAGGGGGCTACAATGAGCAGTTCTTC
NA TRBJ2-5 TRBV7-9 TRBD1 CASSLDWDREETQYF TGTGCCAGCAGCTTAGATTGGGACAGGGAAGAGACCCAGTACTTC
few TRBJ2-7 TRBV10-3 TRBD1 CAIRGTDYEQYF TGTGCCATCAGGGGGACAGACTACGAGCAGTACTTC
NA TRBJ2-5 TRBV4-2 NA CASSGRLQETQYF TGTGCCAGCAGCGGACGGTTACAAGAGACCCAGTACTTC
NA TRBJ2-5 TRBV5-1 NA CASSHVAPETQYF TGCGCCAGCAGCCACGTAGCACCAGAGACCCAGTACTTC
NA TRBJ2-1 TRBV11-2 NA CASSSALGNEQFF TGTGCCAGCAGCTCCGCACTAGGAAATGAGCAGTTCTTC
NA TRBJ2-1 TRBV9 TRBD2 CASSVSSGSFGSLANEQFF TGTGCCAGCAGCGTGTCTAGCGGGAGTTTCGGTTCACTAGCCAATGAGCAGTTCTTC
NA TRBJ2-1 TRBV7-2 NA CASSNDAGYDNEQFF TGTGCCAGCAGTAACGATGCGGGATACGACAATGAGCAGTTCTTC
few TRBJ1-1 TRBV6-5 NA CASSYGGNTEAFF TGTGCCAGCAGTTACGGAGGGAACACTGAAGCTTTCTTT
few TRBJ2-7 TRBV29-1 NA CSVAPDLSYEQYF TGCAGCGTTGCCCCGGACTTATCCTACGAGCAGTACTTC
NA TRBJ2-6 TRBV30 NA CAWSRDGVRANVLTF TGTGCCTGGAGTCGGGACGGAGTACGGGCCAACGTCCTGACTTTC
NA TRBJ2-7 TRBV5-1 NA CASSNRGVFDEQYF TGCGCCAGCAGCAACCGGGGCGTATTTGACGAGCAGTACTTC
NA TRBJ1-3 TRBV15 NA CATSRVNSGNTIYF TGTGCCACCAGCAGAGTGAACTCTGGAAACACCATATATTTT
NA TRBJ2-1 TRBV5-1 NA CASSTSGPYNEQFF TGCGCCAGCAGCACGAGCGGACCCTACAATGAGCAGTTCTTC
NA TRBJ2-7 TRBV11-2 NA CASSLAHSYEQYF TGTGCCAGCAGCTTAGCTCACAGCTACGAGCAGTACTTC
NA TRBJ2-3 TRBV4-1 TRBD2 CASSPSGLQSTDTQYF TGCGCCAGCAGCCCTTCGGGACTACAAAGCACAGATACGCAGTATTTT
once TRBJ2-1 TRBV5-1 TRBD1 CASSLESGGSNEQFF TGCGCCAGCAGCTTGGAGTCAGGGGGCTCGAATGAGCAGTTCTTC
few TRBJ1-2 TRBV25-1 TRBD1 CASSQGQDYGYTF TGTGCCAGCAGTCAGGGACAGGATTATGGCTACACCTTC
few TRBJ2-7 TRBV7-9 NA CASSLDPGSDEQYF TGTGCCAGCAGCTTGGATCCAGGCTCCGACGAGCAGTACTTC
NA TRBJ1-1 TRBV15 TRBD1 CATSRDRGQGAEAFF TGTGCCACCAGCAGAGATCGGGGACAGGGGGCTGAAGCTTTCTTT
few TRBJ2-1 TRBV30 NA CAWSSTLRPYNEQFF TGTGCCTGGAGTTCAACCCTGAGGCCTTACAATGAGCAGTTCTTC
few TRBJ2-1 TRBV9 TRBD2 CASSLAGTSGPDEQFF TGTGCCAGCAGCCTCGCCGGGACTAGCGGACCAGATGAGCAGTTCTTC
few TRBJ2-7 TRBV7-9 NA CASSLAPHEQYF TGTGCCAGCAGCCTAGCCCCCCACGAGCAGTACTTC
NA TRBJ1-3 TRBV7-9 NA CASSLGTVSGNTIYF TGTGCCAGCAGCTTAGGGACGGTCTCTGGAAACACCATATATTTT
NA TRBJ2-5 TRBV5-1 TRBD1 CASSGQGFGETQYF TGCGCCAGCAGTGGACAGGGGTTCGGAGAGACCCAGTACTTC
NA TRBJ1-1 TRBV29-1 TRBD1 CSGDRTNTEAFF TGCAGCGGGGACAGGACGAACACTGAAGCTTTCTTT
NA TRBJ1-2 TRBV4-2 TRBD1 CASSPEGGGVGYGYTF TGTGCCAGCAGCCCCGAGGGAGGGGGCGTGGGCTATGGCTACACCTTC
NA TRBJ2-1 TRBV13 TRBD2 CASSWGLAYTYNEQFF TGTGCCAGCAGCTGGGGACTAGCGTATACCTACAATGAGCAGTTCTTC
NA TRBJ2-7 TRBV4-3 NA CASISRRGSNYEQYF TGCGCCAGCATTTCAAGAAGGGGATCTAACTACGAGCAGTACTTC
few TRBJ2-1 TRBV7-9 NA CASDRVDNEQFF TGTGCCAGCGACCGGGTGGACAATGAGCAGTTCTTC
few TRBJ2-2 TRBV9 NA CASSVATNTGELFF TGTGCCAGCAGCGTAGCAACGAACACCGGGGAGCTGTTTTTT
few TRBJ1-2 TRBV30 NA CAWSVRGVYGYTF TGTGCCTGGAGTGTACGAGGGGTCTATGGCTACACCTTC
NA TRBJ2-7 TRBV23-1 NA CASSQRGYEQYF TGCGCCAGCAGTCAGCGGGGATACGAGCAGTACTTC
NA TRBJ2-3 TRBV9 NA CASSVDANRYTDTQYF TGTGCCAGCAGCGTAGACGCGAATAGATACACAGATACGCAGTATTTT
few TRBJ1-1 TRBV29-1 NA CSVEGGLNTEAFF TGCAGCGTTGAGGGCGGATTGAACACTGAAGCTTTCTTT